The rows below give T cell receptor beta chains drawn from one sample of a study of cytomegalovirus exposure and HLA in healthy donors. Data came from immunoSEQ multiplex PCR; TCRdb stores just in-frame clones and leaves some out. This table holds 63,000 or so clones, 70% to 75% found once. The sample was PBMCs. Every receptor here comes from a woman in her thirties in good health and CMV-seropositive. CDR3s include the opening cysteine and the closing phenylalanine or tryptophan. Each record gives: clone size, V gene, D gene, J gene, CDR3 protein, CDR3 DNA. A D gene is named only where the DNA matches it firmly. Part of the rows lack a size; the others show once, few, many or a class for expanded clones.

size: NA; V: TRBV30; D: TRBD2; J: TRBJ2-1; CDR3: CAWSVSGTTAQFF; DNA: TGTGCCTGGAGTGTCTCCGGGACTACTGCGCAGTTCTTC
size: NA; V: TRBV5-1; D: NA; J: TRBJ1-1; CDR3: CASSSRQENTEAFF; DNA: TGCGCCAGCAGCTCCCGACAGGAGAACACTGAAGCTTTCTTT
size: NA; V: TRBV29-1; D: TRBD1; J: TRBJ1-1; CDR3: CSVRTGGKTEAFF; DNA: TGCAGCGTACGGACAGGGGGAAAAACTGAAGCTTTCTTT
size: NA; V: TRBV10-3; D: NA; J: TRBJ2-5; CDR3: CAISALAVGTETQYF; DNA: TGTGCCATCAGTGCACTGGCGGTTGGAACAGAGACCCAGTACTTC
size: NA; V: TRBV7-2; D: NA; J: TRBJ1-1; CDR3: CASSSSAGNTEAFF; DNA: TGTGCCAGCAGCTCCTCGGCAGGTAACACTGAAGCTTTCTTT
size: NA; V: TRBV28; D: TRBD1; J: TRBJ1-2; CDR3: CASSFWDRGYYGYTF; DNA: TGTGCCAGCAGTTTCTGGGACAGGGGTTACTATGGCTACACCTTC
size: NA; V: TRBV2; D: TRBD1; J: TRBJ1-5; CDR3: CASSHPEGTGGYQPQHF; DNA: TGTGCCAGCAGTCATCCTGAGGGGACAGGGGGCTATCAGCCCCAGCATTTT
size: NA; V: TRBV5-1; D: TRBD1; J: TRBJ2-2; CDR3: CASSRETGATGELFF; DNA: TGCGCCAGCAGCCGCGAGACAGGGGCAACCGGGGAGCTGTTTTTT
size: NA; V: TRBV5-6; D: TRBD1; J: TRBJ1-1; CDR3: CASSFQDRAEAFF; DNA: TGTGCCAGCAGCTTCCAGGACAGGGCTGAAGCTTTCTTT
size: NA; V: TRBV2; D: NA; J: TRBJ1-1; CDR3: CAQLLGLLNTEAFF; DNA: TGTGCCCAACTATTAGGACTTCTGAACACTGAAGCTTTCTTT
size: once; V: TRBV9; D: TRBD1; J: TRBJ2-7; CDR3: CASSSGQGANEQYF; DNA: TGTGCCAGCAGTTCCGGACAGGGGGCCAACGAGCAGTACTTC
size: NA; V: TRBV27; D: NA; J: TRBJ1-5; CDR3: CASSFAGLGEPQHF; DNA: TGTGCCAGCAGTTTTGCAGGCCTCGGGGAGCCCCAGCATTTT
size: NA; V: TRBV6-1; D: NA; J: TRBJ1-5; CDR3: CASSEALVYLQPQHF; DNA: TGTGCCAGCAGTGAGGCTCTTGTATATCTTCAGCCCCAGCATTTT
size: NA; V: TRBV30; D: TRBD1; J: TRBJ2-3; CDR3: CAWSKGTGASDTQYF; DNA: TGTGCCTGGAGTAAAGGGACAGGGGCTTCAGATACGCAGTATTTT
size: NA; V: TRBV7-2; D: NA; J: TRBJ1-1; CDR3: CASSAQENTEAFF; DNA: TGTGCCAGCAGCGCACAGGAGAACACTGAAGCTTTCTTT
size: NA; V: TRBV10-1; D: TRBD2; J: TRBJ2-7; CDR3: CASSERAAGVDEQYF; DNA: TGCGCCAGCAGTGAACGCGCGGCGGGAGTAGACGAGCAGTACTTC
size: NA; V: TRBV13; D: NA; J: TRBJ1-1; CDR3: CASSLEQGNTEAFF; DNA: TGTGCCAGCAGCTTAGAACAGGGGAACACTGAAGCTTTCTTT
size: NA; V: TRBV19; D: TRBD1; J: TRBJ1-3; CDR3: CASSINDRGPGNTIYF; DNA: TGTGCCAGTAGTATAAACGACAGGGGTCCTGGAAACACCATATATTTT
size: NA; V: TRBV28; D: NA; J: TRBJ2-3; CDR3: CASSLASVDTQYF; DNA: TGTGCCAGCAGTCTTGCATCGGTAGATACGCAGTATTTT
size: NA; V: TRBV30; D: TRBD1; J: TRBJ1-1; CDR3: CAWSEMTGGNTEAFF; DNA: TGTGCCTGGAGTGAGATGACAGGGGGGAACACTGAAGCTTTCTTT
size: NA; V: TRBV28; D: NA; J: TRBJ2-1; CDR3: CASSPSSSYNEQFF; DNA: TGTGCCAGCAGTCCCTCGAGCTCCTACAATGAGCAGTTCTTC
size: NA; V: TRBV28; D: TRBD1; J: TRBJ2-6; CDR3: CASNYRGSGANVLTF; DNA: TGTGCCAGCAACTACAGGGGGTCTGGGGCCAACGTCCTGACTTTC
size: NA; V: TRBV9; D: NA; J: TRBJ1-1; CDR3: CASSVRGTSNTEAFF; DNA: TGTGCCAGCAGCGTAAGGGGGACATCGAACACTGAAGCTTTCTTT
size: NA; V: TRBV9; D: NA; J: TRBJ2-2; CDR3: CASRGVGGNTGELFF; DNA: TGTGCCAGCAGGGGGGTGGGAGGGAACACCGGGGAGCTGTTTTTT